The rows below give T cell receptor beta chains drawn from one sample of a study of Ad26.COV2.S vaccination and SARS-CoV-2 variants. Profiling relied on immunoSEQ multiplex PCR, and the TCRdb table lists in-frame clones only, not all of them. The sample holds roughly 400,000 clones, less than 95% seen once. This specimen consisted of peripheral blood, obtained in a trial of Ad26.COV2.S vaccine versus placebo. These receptors all stem from a person aged 18-60 years who received the Ad26.COV2.S COVID-19 vaccine or a placebo. Both conserved end residues are part of each CDR3. D genes are given only for firm matches.

D gene	V gene	J gene	CDR3 protein
TRBD2	TRBV27	TRBJ2-7	CASRPGLAGYEQYF
-	TRBV2	TRBJ2-1	CASSLVSYNEQFF
-	TRBV19	TRBJ2-3	CASRTTDTQYF
-	TRBV28	TRBJ1-2	CASSLGTLYGYTF
TRBD1	TRBV7-2	TRBJ2-7	CASSLRQGTYEQYF
-	TRBV6-5	TRBJ2-7	CASSYLSATLAEQYF
-	TRBV6-2/TRBV6-3	TRBJ2-5	CASSYFKKTQYF
-	TRBV11-2	TRBJ1-4	CASSLGGGGEKLFF
-	TRBV3-1/TRBV3-2	TRBJ1-4	CASSQAGQPYHF
-	TRBV18	TRBJ1-5	CASSPKKTDPNQPQHF
TRBD2	TRBV25-1	TRBJ2-5	CASRVQREQETQYF
TRBD1	TRBV28	TRBJ2-5	CASSLTRGGRPSQYF
TRBD2	TRBV5-4	TRBJ2-7	CASSPEGLAGAEQYF
TRBD2	TRBV7-6	TRBJ2-1	CASSLSGRLSSYNEQFF
-	TRBV18	TRBJ1-6	CASSLGFNSPLHF
-	TRBV9	TRBJ2-2	CASSPLTGKNTGELFF
TRBD2	TRBV5-1	TRBJ2-7	CASSFALAGPYEQYF
TRBD2	TRBV11-2	TRBJ2-7	CASMKPGLAGTYEQYF
-	TRBV15	TRBJ2-2	CATSRDLEIGELFF
TRBD2	TRBV27	TRBJ2-5	CASSPFGGDPVKTQYF
-	TRBV11-1	TRBJ1-4	CASSQTHGDEKLFF
TRBD2	TRBV4-1	TRBJ2-1	CASSPLAGVSYNEQFF
-	TRBV5-1	TRBJ2-1	CASSQGDSNEQFF
TRBD1	TRBV9	TRBJ1-1	CASSVQGAQNGGAFF
-	TRBV7-9	TRBJ2-3	CASSRTVISTDTQYF
TRBD2	TRBV4-1	TRBJ2-1	CASSQGLAGASEQFF
TRBD1	TRBV2	TRBJ1-2	CASRYARGPNYGYTF
TRBD2	TRBV10-3	TRBJ2-7	CAISDSTSGSYEQYF
-	TRBV10-3	TRBJ1-1	CAISAGSLTEAFF
TRBD1	TRBV5-6	TRBJ2-5	CASSWRPGQGKETQYF
-	TRBV7-8	TRBJ2-7	CASSFTSPRGAGEQYF
TRBD2	TRBV14	TRBJ2-7	CASSPTSLYEQYF
-	TRBV11-2	TRBJ2-7	CASNLALAGAPYEQYF
TRBD2	TRBV10-3	TRBJ2-5	CAISEPSLAGGGETQYF
-	TRBV30	TRBJ2-7	CAWSGPESEQYF
-	TRBV15	TRBJ1-5	CATSRARDKNQPQHF
TRBD2	TRBV6-6	TRBJ2-1	CASSPPGLSDEQFF
TRBD2	TRBV28	TRBJ2-1	CASSPTSGGENEQFF
-	TRBV29-1	TRBJ1-5	CSVSMSSNQPQHF
-	TRBV18	TRBJ2-7	CASSPIGIGREQYF
-	TRBV6-1	TRBJ2-1	CASSEAAGLYEQFF
TRBD1	TRBV27	TRBJ1-6	CASSSQGRGPNSPLHF